This T cell receptor beta chain was identified during a study of CD8 T cells in Susac syndrome. A remark on this clonotype: At one of its ends the junction is not consistent with the germline gene, which may arise from a read error.

The CDR3 sequence is 15 residues long. Germline loops: CDR1 MNHNY, CDR2 SVGAGI (reference sequence). The authors reverse transcribed roughly 0.5 to 1 ug RNA with random hexamers. TCRdb passed the immunoSEQ multiplex PCR reads through MiXCR, listing each CDR3 protein once. This table has about 130,000 distinct CDR3 sequences, around 94% appearing once. V and J are TRBV6-6 and TRBJ2-3; 7 bases match TRBD2. This clonotype was obtained from a human donor in good health. The sequenced material came from CD4+ T cells from PBMCs. The CDR3 loop reads CASTYSGRDTDTQYF. CDR3 bases: TGTGCCAGCACTTACAGTGGGAGGGACACAGATACGCAGTATTTT.